This entry lists 26 T cell receptor beta chains sequenced from one sample in a study of cytomegalovirus exposure and HLA in healthy donors (dated by TCRdb to about 2017). Library method: the immunoSEQ multiplex PCR assay. For the multiplex PCR, a mixture combining 60 forward primers for TCR Vbeta segments and 13 reverse primers for TCR Jbeta segments was used. As stored in TCRdb, this immuneACCESS dataset retains in-frame rearrangements with V and J assigned. A fraction of the clones does not appear; measured against another copy, unresolved V genes explain less than half of the discrepancy, and the remainder lacks a known reason. Here the sample has about 100,000 clones; approximately 78% occur a single time. About 0.79% of the sample lies in the top ten. The sequenced sample consisted of PBMCs. These receptors were collected from a woman aged 55-70 years in good health and CMV-seronegative.

V and J are TRBV11-2 and TRBJ1-4; 9 bases are a match to TRBD1. CDR3 length: 16 residues. The V and J ends lost 1 base and 6 bases, in that order; junction bases with no gene match: 6. Germline V gene lookup returns CDR1 SGHAT and CDR2 FQNNGV. CDR3 in amino acids: CASSLGPGQGYEKLFF. The CDR3 DNA sequence: TGTGCCAGCAGCTTAGGCCCGGGACAGGGTTATGAAAAACTGTTTTTT.

The V and J genes are TRBV28 and TRBJ1-5; D is perhaps TRBD1 (6 bases). Germline values: CDR1 MDHEN, CDR2 SYDVKM. This CDR3 is 15 amino acids long. V dropped 6 bases and J dropped 3 bases, with 15 bases sitting between them. The CDR3 loop is CASSTRQDLNQPQHF. CDR3 coding DNA: TGTGCCAGCAGCACCCGACAGGACCTCAATCAGCCCCAGCATTTT.

The V call is TRBV7-2, the J call TRBJ1-1; possible D gene TRBD1, 6 bases. Germline CDR1 SGHTA, CDR2 FQGNSA. V was pared by 4 bases and J by 1 base, with 7 bases between. This CDR3 has 13 residues. CDR3 loop: CASSSGENTEAFF. CDR3 nucleotides: TGTGCCAGCAGCTCAGGGGAGAACACTGAAGCTTTCTTT.

This clone appeared a few times. The CDR3 sequence: CASRHSATNEKLFF. The CDR3 nucleotides are TGTGCCAGCAGACACAGTGCAACTAATGAAAAACTGTTTTTT. This chain connects TRBV2 to TRBJ1-4, with D uncertain. Trimming removed 6 bases at V and 0 bases at J, with 8 bases between. CDR1 and CDR2 from the germline V gene are SNHLY and FYNNEI. The CDR3 spans 14 residues.

The rearrangement joins TRBV18 to TRBJ2-7; 8 bases align to TRBD1. The J segment lost 7 bases and the V segment lost 1 base, leaving 9 bases of the junction unmatched. Germline V gives CDR1 KGHSH, CDR2 LQKENI. The CDR3 spans 15 residues. The DNA of the CDR3 is TGTGCCAGCTCACCACAGACCAGGGGGCGATGGGAGCAGTACTTC. It translates to CASSPQTRGRWEQYF.

The rearrangement uses TRBV5-1 and TRBJ2-5; D not certain. The germline V gene encodes CDR1 SGHRS and CDR2 YFSETQ. This CDR3 has 14 amino acids. V dropped 0 bases and J dropped 2 bases, with 8 bases sitting between them. In nucleotides, the CDR3 is TGCGCCAGCAGCTTGGTAGCAGAGCAAGAGACCCAGTACTTC. It is translated as CASSLVAEQETQYF.

This clone has just a few counts. This rearrangement joins TRBV6-5 to TRBJ1-5, with 9 bases that match TRBD1. V lost 6 bases and J lost 7; bases outside the gene matches: 7. CDR3 length equals 14 residues. Germline assignment: CDR1 MNHEY and CDR2 SVGAGI. CDR3 protein: CASSPQGAGQPQHF. As DNA, the CDR3 is TGTGCCAGCAGCCCACAGGGGGCCGGCCAGCCCCAGCATTTT.

This chain joins TRBV5-1 and TRBJ2-3; D might be TRBD1 (6 bases). This CDR3 is 15 amino acids long. The ends were cut back, 0 bases at V and 4 bases at J, with 12 bases in the middle. Germline loops: CDR1 SGHRS, CDR2 YFSETQ. This chain's CDR3 is CASSLAAQGADTQYF. The CDR3, as DNA: TGCGCCAGCAGCTTGGCCGCACAGGGAGCAGATACGCAGTATTTT.

This clone has only one observation. The chain links TRBV5-1 to TRBJ2-7; possible D gene TRBD1, 6 bases. Germline V lookup: CDR1 SGHRS, CDR2 YFSETQ. There are 13 residues in the CDR3. Trimming cost V 4 bases and J 4 bases, with 12 bases left between them. CDR3 residues: CASSRDTLYEQYF. In DNA, the CDR3 is TGCGCCAGCAGCCGGGACACACTGTACGAGCAGTACTTC.

The CDR3 loop is CATSRSRDIANTGELFF. The DNA of the CDR3 is TGTGCCACCAGCAGATCCCGGGACATCGCGAACACCGGGGAGCTGTTTTTT. The chain couples TRBV15 to TRBJ2-2; a weak D match, TRBD1 (6 bases). The V end lost 2 bases, the J end lost 0 bases, and 13 bases lay between the germline ends. The CDR3 spans 17 residues. CDR1 and CDR2 from the germline V gene are LNHNV and YYDKDF (reference sequence).

The rearrangement uses TRBV15 and TRBJ2-3, with a possible D match to TRBD1 (5 bases). V lost 0 bases, J lost 3 bases, and 7 bases lay in between. Germline V gene sequence: CDR1 LNHNV, CDR2 YYDKDF (reference sequence). The CDR3 has 14 amino acids. The CDR3 protein is CATSRDRATDTQYF. In nucleotides, the CDR3 is TGTGCCACCAGCAGAGACAGGGCGACAGATACGCAGTATTTT.

The CDR3 is CASSAGTFYEQYF. CDR3 sequence (DNA): TGTGCCAGCAGCGCGGGAACCTTCTACGAGCAGTACTTC. This chain connects TRBV7-7 to TRBJ2-7, with D maybe TRBD2 (6 bases). Germline loops: CDR1 SSHAT, CDR2 FNYEAQ (reference sequence). The ends were cut back, 5 bases at V and 3 bases at J, with 11 bases in the middle. The CDR3 totals 13 residues.

The chain recombines TRBV25-1 with TRBJ1-2, with D uncertain. This CDR3 is built from 14 residues. V gave up 1 base and J gave up 3 bases, with 9 bases separating them. Germline CDR1 MGHDK, CDR2 SYGVNS. The CDR3 DNA follows: TGTGCCAGCAGTGAATTCAGGTTTGACTATGGCTACACCTTC. This translates into CASSEFRFDYGYTF.

The chain has TRBV29-1 and TRBJ2-4, with 8 bases matching TRBD1. Trimming cost V 6 bases and J 5 bases; bases outside gene matches: 3. CDR1 is SQVTM and CDR2 is ANQGSEA in the germline V gene. The CDR3 covers 12 residues. CDR3 protein: CSVWDRQNIQYF. The CDR3 nucleotides are TGCAGCGTGTGGGACAGGCAAAACATTCAGTACTTC.

This clone has only a few counts. This rearrangement joins TRBV27 to TRBJ1-5; D gene ambiguous. The CDR3 consists of 13 residues. Trimming removed 5 bases from V and 4 bases from J, with 9 bases in between. CDR1 MNHEY and CDR2 SMNVEV come from the germline V gene (reference sequence). Written as DNA, the CDR3 is TGTGCCAGCAGTCTTACGGGAAATCAGCCCCAGCATTTT. Translating gives CASSLTGNQPQHF.

The chain employs TRBV5-1 and TRBJ2-6; D call uncertain. Trimming stripped 4 bases from V and 1 base from J, with 12 bases between. CDR1 and CDR2 (germline): SGHRS, YFSETQ. The CDR3 extends over 16 amino acids. The CDR3 is CASSEMEASGANVLTF. DNA of the CDR3: TGCGCCAGCAGCGAAATGGAAGCGTCTGGGGCCAACGTCCTGACTTTC.

This clone has only one observation. The J gene is TRBJ1-6, the V gene TRBV5-4; the D gene is possibly TRBD1 (6 bases). This CDR3 is built from 15 residues. V was pared by 2 bases and J by 7 bases, with 13 bases between. Germline V gives CDR1 SGHNT, CDR2 YYREEE (reference sequence). The CDR3 loop reads CASSFFRGDNSPLHF. The CDR3 region has the DNA TGTGCCAGCAGCTTCTTCAGGGGCGACAATTCACCCCTCCACTTT.

The chain is built from TRBV15 and TRBJ1-2; 10 bases are shared with TRBD1. The CDR3 extends over 14 amino acids. V lost 8 bases, J lost 4 bases, and 7 bases stayed unmatched. Germline V gene data show CDR1 as LNHNV and CDR2 as YYDKDF (reference sequence). In DNA form, the CDR3 reads TGTGCCACCCGGAGGGACAGGGGTGGCTATGGCTACACCTTC. Translating it yields CATRRDRGGYGYTF.

The chain combines TRBV29-1 with TRBJ2-2, with 7 nucleotides matching TRBD2. Germline trimming cut 4 bases from V and 0 bases from J; bases unmatched to any gene: 2. The CDR3 contains 14 residues. Germline CDR1 and CDR2: SQVTM and ANQGSEA. CDR3 DNA: TGCAGCGTTGTTGGACTAGCGAACACCGGGGAGCTGTTTTTT. This codes for CSVVGLANTGELFF.

The V and J genes are TRBV7-9 and TRBJ2-5; TRBD1 matches 7 bases. V gave up 1 base and J gave up 3 bases; unmatched junction bases: 2. Germline CDR1 and CDR2: SEHNR and FQNEAQ (reference sequence). The CDR3 is 14 amino acids. CDR3 DNA sequence: TGTGCCAGCAGCTTAGGACAGGGAGAAGAGACCCAGTACTTC. Protein: CASSLGQGEETQYF.

In DNA, the CDR3 is TGCAGCGTTTGGGCGGGAGCCTACAATGAGCAGTTCTTC. Amino acid sequence: CSVWAGAYNEQFF. The V call is TRBV29-1, the J call TRBJ2-1; 7 bases fit TRBD2. Germline CDR1 and CDR2: SQVTM and ANQGSEA. CDR3 size: 13 residues. J lost 2 bases, V lost 5 bases, and 3 bases had no gene match.

The CDR3 nucleotides are TGTGCCAGCAGCACGGGTCCTAGCACAGATACGCAGTATTTT. The encoded protein is CASSTGPSTDTQYF. V gene TRBV9 combines with J gene TRBJ2-3; D is uncertain. CDR1 is SGDLS, CDR2 YYNGEE, per germline. V was trimmed by 4 bases and J by 0 bases, leaving 9 bases between them. The CDR3 has 14 amino acids. The full variable domain, rest sourced from reference TRBV9 and TRBJ2-3, is DSGVTQTPKHLITATGQRVTLRCSPRSGDLSVYWYQQSLDQGLQFLIQYYNGEERAKGNILERFSAQQFPDLHSELNLSSLELGDSALYFCASSTGPSTDTQYFGPGTRLTVL.

The chain recombines TRBV4-3 with TRBJ1-1, with D perhaps TRBD1 (5 bases). V was clipped by 1 base and J by 3 bases, with 12 bases between them. Per the germline V gene, CDR1 is LGHNA and CDR2 is YSLEER. This CDR3 has 15 residues. CDR3 bases: TGCGCCAGCAGCCAAGTACAGGCCGAGTACACTGAAGCTTTCTTT. This gives the protein CASSQVQAEYTEAFF.

The rearrangement links TRBV2 to TRBJ2-1; TRBD2 matches 9 bases. The germline V gene encodes CDR1 SNHLY and CDR2 FYNNEI. The junction had 8 bases not matched to a gene; V was cut back by 4 bases and J by 4 bases. CDR3 size: 16 residues. DNA for the CDR3: TGTGCCAGCAGTGCGCTAGCGGGAAATCTTTACAATGAGCAGTTCTTC. Translating gives CASSALAGNLYNEQFF.

The rearrangement joins TRBV29-1 to TRBJ1-2, with D perhaps TRBD1 (5 bases). The CDR3 has 13 amino acids. Germline CDR1 is SQVTM and CDR2 is ANQGSEA. V lost 3 bases and J 3 bases, leaving 11 bases between the germline ends. The CDR3 region is CSVEQGNDYGYTF. The DNA of the CDR3 is TGCAGCGTTGAGCAGGGTAATGACTATGGCTACACCTTC.

As concerns this clone: Additional DNA sequences in this sample encode the identical CDR3. The rearrangement uses TRBV6-1 and TRBJ2-7; D is perhaps TRBD2 (5 bases). V was shortened by 3 bases and J by 3 bases, with 6 bases between the two germline ends. In germline, CDR1 is MNHNS, CDR2 SASEGT. The CDR3 has 12 amino acids. CDR3: CASSEGSYEQYF. In nucleotides, the CDR3 is TGTGCCAGCAGTGAGGGGAGCTACGAGCAGTACTTC.